This T cell receptor beta chain stems from a study of technical replicates of blood from several donors. Profiling relied on immunoSEQ multiplex PCR, and the TCRdb table lists in-frame clones only, not all of them. The sample yields around 86,000 clones, 96% seen once. The germline V gene encodes CDR1 SNHLY and CDR2 FYNNEI. Trimming stripped 8 bases from V and 4 bases from J, with 17 bases between. The CDR3 length is 14 residues. The chain joins TRBV2 to TRBJ2-5; no reliable D call. The sequencing input was T cells isolated from PBMCs. The source is a human donor in good health. CDR3 amino acids: CASLNRISRETQYF. For the CDR3, the DNA is TGTGCCAGCTTGAACAGAATCTCAAGAGAGACCCAGTACTTC.